This T cell receptor (beta chain) was recovered during a study of cytomegalovirus exposure and HLA in healthy donors. General study results and limits: The investigators catalogued 150 to 200 TCR beta chains as cytomegalovirus-associated.

The CDR3 is 14 residues long. V shed 3 bases, J shed 6 bases, and the junction held 2 bases outside the gene matches. Germline V CDR1 and CDR2: SNHLY, FYNNEI. The sample holds a few counts of this clone. Its antigen is not identified. The study ran its PCR with 60 Vbeta and 13 Jbeta primers. Assay: immunoSEQ multiplex PCR; the TCRdb copy retains only in-frame clones and omits some. The sample has about 200,000 clones, 75% to 85% seen once. Sequenced sample: PBMCs. The chain has TRBV2 and TRBJ2-4; 10 bases are a match to TRBD1. This sequence originates from a woman aged 40-49 years in good health and CMV-seronegative. The CDR3 coding sequence is TGTGCCAGCAGTGAGACAGGGGGCGGAAACATTCAGTACTTC. Translating gives CASSETGGGNIQYF.